This note documents a single T cell receptor (beta chain) sequence. Germline V gene sequence: CDR1 SGHKS, CDR2 YYEKEE (reference sequence). The CDR3 loop spans 15 amino acids. V was trimmed by 0 bases and J by 2 bases, leaving 9 bases between them. The record originates from a study of blood T cell repertoires in COVID-19. Here immunoSEQ multiplex PCR was the method, and the copy in TCRdb shows in-frame clones only, minus some. Of 180,000 or so clones detected, 70% to 90% appear once; the ten largest clones hold 4% to 5%. The J gene is TRBJ1-3, the V gene TRBV5-5; D is possibly TRBD1 (5 bases). The clonotype originates from a woman at least 80 years old with acute or convalescent COVID-19. The sample consisted of peripheral blood. CDR3 amino acids: CASSLGQITGNTIYF. For the CDR3, the DNA is TGTGCCAGCAGCTTGGGACAGATCACTGGAAACACCATATATTTT.